The clone carrying this TCR beta chain was seen only once. Deletions cut 6 bases from V and 5 bases from J, with 13 bases between. The germline V gene encodes CDR1 MNHEY and CDR2 SVGAGI. This CDR3 is built from 13 residues. This sample was taken from a study of shared clonotypes between healthy human individuals. Healthy HIV-negative adults without recent acute infections or vaccinations served as donors. TCRdb keeps only in-frame clones here, not all; method: immunoSEQ multiplex PCR. The data contain more than 2 million clones, 90% to 96% of them seen just once; the ten biggest clones take up over 0.1%.

Input material: naive CD4+ T cells sorted from blood. As to subset: CD45RA+ positively selected. The V and J genes are TRBV6-5 and TRBJ1-2; tentative D call: TRBD1 (5 bases). The source is a man younger than 30 in good health. The CDR3 DNA reads as TGTGCCAGCAGAGAGACAGATCAATATGGCTACACCTTC. It is translated as CASRETDQYGYTF.